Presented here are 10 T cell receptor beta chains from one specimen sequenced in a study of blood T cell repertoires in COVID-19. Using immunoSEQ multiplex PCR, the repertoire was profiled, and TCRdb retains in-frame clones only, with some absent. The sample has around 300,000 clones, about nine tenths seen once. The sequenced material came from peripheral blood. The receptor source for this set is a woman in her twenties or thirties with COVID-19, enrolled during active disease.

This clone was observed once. The CDR3 loop is CASSHGTSQYSYEQYF. CDR3 bases: TGTGCCAGCTCACACGGGACATCCCAATACTCCTACGAGCAGTACTTC. J is TRBJ2-7 and V is TRBV18, with a weak D call TRBD1 (6 bases). Germline CDR1 KGHSH, CDR2 LQKENI. Trimming removed 4 bases from V and 0 bases from J, with 16 bases in between. CDR3 length: 16 residues.

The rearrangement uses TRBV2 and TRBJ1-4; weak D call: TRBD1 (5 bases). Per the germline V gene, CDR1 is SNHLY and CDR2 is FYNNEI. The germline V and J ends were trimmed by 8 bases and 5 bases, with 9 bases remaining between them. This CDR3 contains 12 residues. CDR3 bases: TGTGCCAGCGGGGGGTCGAATGAAAAACTGTTTTTT. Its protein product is CASGGSNEKLFF. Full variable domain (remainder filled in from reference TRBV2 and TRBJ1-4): EPEVTQTPSHQVTQMGQEVILRCVPISNHLYFYWYRQILGQKVEFLVSFYNNEISEKSEIFDDQFSVERPDGSNFTLKIRSTKLEDSAMYFCASGGSNEKLFFGSGTQLSVL.

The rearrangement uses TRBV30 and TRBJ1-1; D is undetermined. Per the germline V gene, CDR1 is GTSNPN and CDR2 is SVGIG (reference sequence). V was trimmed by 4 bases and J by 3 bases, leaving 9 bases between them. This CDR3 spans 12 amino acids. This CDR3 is CAWNDRDTEAFF. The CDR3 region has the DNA TGTGCCTGGAACGATCGAGACACTGAAGCTTTCTTT.

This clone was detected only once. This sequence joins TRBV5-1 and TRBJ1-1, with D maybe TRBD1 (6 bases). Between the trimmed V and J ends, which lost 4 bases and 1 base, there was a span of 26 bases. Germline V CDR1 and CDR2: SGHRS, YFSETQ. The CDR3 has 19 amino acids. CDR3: CASSPLNPGTLGANTEAFF. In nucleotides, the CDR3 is TGCGCCAGCAGCCCTCTTAATCCCGGGACACTAGGGGCGAACACTGAAGCTTTCTTT.

CDR3 DNA sequence: TGTGCCAGCAGCCTCAGCGGACTCCTAACGGACAATGAGCAGTTCTTC. Its translation: CASSLSGLLTDNEQFF. This chain connects TRBV7-8 to TRBJ2-1, with TRBD2 as a possible D gene (5 bases). The V gene's germline CDR1 is SGHVS and CDR2 FQNEAQ. The V end was cut by 5 bases, the J end by 5 bases, with 19 bases between. CDR3 length equals 16 residues. The complete variable domain, with remaining parts taken from reference TRBV7-8 and TRBJ2-1, reads GAGVSQSPRYKVAKRGQDVALRCDPISGHVSLFWYQQALGQGPEFLTYFQNEAQLDKSGLPSDRFFAERPEGSVSTLKIQRTQQEDSAVYLCASSLSGLLTDNEQFFGPGTRLTVL.

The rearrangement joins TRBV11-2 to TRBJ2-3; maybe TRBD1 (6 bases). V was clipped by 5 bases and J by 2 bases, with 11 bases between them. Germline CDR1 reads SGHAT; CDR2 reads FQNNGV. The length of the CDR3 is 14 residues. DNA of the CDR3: TGTGCCAGCAGCCTACAGGGCGACACAGATACGCAGTATTTT. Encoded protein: CASSLQGDTDTQYF.

CDR3 region: CASRLAGVYTQYF. In nucleotides, the CDR3 is TGCGCCAGCAGACTAGCGGGTGTATATACGCAGTATTTT. J is TRBJ2-3 and V is TRBV5-1; 9 bases fit TRBD2. This CDR3 comprises 13 residues. Germline CDR1 SGHRS, CDR2 YFSETQ. The junction had 5 bases not matched to a gene; V was cut back by 5 bases and J by 7 bases.

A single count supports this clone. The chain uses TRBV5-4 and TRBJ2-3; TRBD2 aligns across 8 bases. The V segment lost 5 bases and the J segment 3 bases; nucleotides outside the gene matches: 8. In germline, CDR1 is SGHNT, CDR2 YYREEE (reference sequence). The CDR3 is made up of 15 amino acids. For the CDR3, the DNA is TGTGCCAGCAGTGTCCGGGAGGGATGGACAGATACGCAGTATTTT. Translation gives CASSVREGWTDTQYF.

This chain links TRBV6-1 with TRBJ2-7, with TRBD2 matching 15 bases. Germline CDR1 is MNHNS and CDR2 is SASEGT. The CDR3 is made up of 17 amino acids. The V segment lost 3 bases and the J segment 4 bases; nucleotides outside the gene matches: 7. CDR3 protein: CASSDLGLAGGGYEQYF. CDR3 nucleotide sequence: TGTGCCAGCAGTGATCTGGGACTAGCGGGAGGCGGGTACGAGCAGTACTTC.

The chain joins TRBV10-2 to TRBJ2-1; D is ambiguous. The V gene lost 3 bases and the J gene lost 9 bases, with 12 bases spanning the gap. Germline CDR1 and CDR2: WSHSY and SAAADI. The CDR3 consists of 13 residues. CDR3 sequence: CASSDRERSEQFF. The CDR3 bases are TGCGCCAGCAGTGACCGTGAGAGGTCTGAGCAGTTCTTC.